One sample yielded the 15 T cell receptor beta chains listed below, sequenced in a study of brain T cells in children with intractable seizures. Repertoires were generated with immunoSEQ multiplex PCR, while TCRdb's copy carries only in-frame clones and drops some. Among approximately 330,000 clones listed, over 90% were seen once. The sample's time point: blood from clinic visit 5 months post-surgery; TSC patient then seizure free. The source material was peripheral blood, sampled approximately 5 months after surgery. The receptors shown here come from a boy under two years old with tuberous sclerosis and intractable seizures.

This clone was counted once. The rearrangement uses TRBV30 and TRBJ1-6; D is ambiguous. Trimming stripped 0 bases from V and 6 bases from J, with 9 bases between. Germline V lookup: CDR1 GTSNPN, CDR2 SVGIG (reference sequence). This CDR3 has 14 amino acids. The CDR3 loop reads CAWSVGGRNSPLHF. CDR3 DNA sequence: TGTGCCTGGAGTGTAGGAGGGCGTAATTCACCCCTCCACTTT.

The gene calls are TRBV19 and TRBJ1-3, with 8 bases matching TRBD1. CDR3 length: 17 amino acids. CDR1 and CDR2 (germline): LNHDA, SQIVND (reference sequence). V was clipped by 2 bases and J by 1 base; unmatched bases: 7. CDR3 nucleotides: TGTGCCAGTAGTATACACAGGGGGAGTCTATCTGGAAACACCATATATTTT. Translated, it gives CASSIHRGSLSGNTIYF.

V gene TRBV29-1 combines with J gene TRBJ2-1; 12 bases line up with TRBD2. V was clipped by 8 bases and J by 6 bases; unmatched bases: 5. CDR1 SQVTM and CDR2 ANQGSEA come from the germline V gene. The CDR3 runs to 13 residues. CDR3 sequence: CSLTSGRSNEQFF. The CDR3, as DNA: TGCAGCCTTACTAGCGGGAGGTCCAATGAGCAGTTCTTC.

The rearrangement joins TRBV11-3 to TRBJ1-3, with D maybe TRBD1 (6 bases). Germline CDR1 SGHNT, CDR2 YENEEA. The CDR3 is 14 amino acids. The V end was cut by 5 bases, the J end by 2 bases, with 10 bases between. This chain's CDR3 is CASSAGEAGNTIYF. CDR3 nucleotides: TGTGCCAGCAGCGCAGGGGAGGCTGGAAACACCATATATTTT.

The J gene is TRBJ2-7, the V gene TRBV19, with D possibly matching TRBD2 (5 bases). The CDR3 totals 15 residues. Germline lookup yields CDR1 LNHDA and CDR2 SQIVND (reference sequence). The ends were cut back, 3 bases at V and 3 bases at J, with 15 bases in the middle. The chain's CDR3 is CASSILASWVYEQYF. CDR3 nucleotides: TGTGCCAGTAGTATTTTGGCTAGCTGGGTCTACGAGCAGTACTTC.

This chain links TRBV19 with TRBJ1-4; D is uncertain. Germline loops: CDR1 LNHDA, CDR2 SQIVND (reference sequence). Trimming cost V 6 bases and J 6 bases, with 11 bases left between them. The CDR3 is 13 residues long. CDR3 nucleotides: TGTGCCAGTAGCGAGATCGGGGATGAAAAACTGTTTTTT. Translated: CASSEIGDEKLFF.

The gene calls are TRBV29-1 and TRBJ2-7; 10 bases are shared with TRBD1. The length of the CDR3 is 16 residues. The germline gives CDR1 SQVTM, CDR2 ANQGSEA. J gave up 2 bases and V 0 bases, and 7 bases lay outside the gene matches. CDR3 residues: CSVEDPGTGEPYEQYF. CDR3 DNA: TGCAGCGTTGAAGATCCGGGGACAGGGGAGCCCTACGAGCAGTACTTC.

CDR3: CASSLGGEAFF. CDR3 sequence (DNA): TGTGCCAGCAGCCTCGGTGGTGAAGCTTTCTTT. J is TRBJ1-1 and V is TRBV12-3 or TRBV12-4; D uncertain. This CDR3 is built from 11 residues. Between the trimmed V and J ends, which lost 6 bases and 7 bases, there was a span of 9 bases.

This chain joins TRBV10-3 and TRBJ1-2; 8 nucleotides line up with TRBD1. The J segment lost 5 bases and the V segment lost 4 bases, leaving 9 bases of the junction unmatched. Germline V lookup: CDR1 ENHRY, CDR2 SYGVKD. The CDR3 consists of 15 residues. CDR3 protein: CAISGGGQGYYGYTF. The DNA for the CDR3 is TGTGCCATCAGTGGGGGCGGACAGGGCTATTATGGCTACACCTTC.

The V call is TRBV7-9, the J call TRBJ1-2; D is unclear. Germline V gives CDR1 SEHNR, CDR2 FQNEAQ (reference sequence). The CDR3 is 14 residues long. V was trimmed by 1 base and J by 2 bases, leaving 8 bases between them. In nucleotides, the CDR3 is TGTGCCAGCAGCTTAGAGGCGGGAAACTATGGCTACACCTTC. Residues: CASSLEAGNYGYTF.

The genes are TRBV7-9 and TRBJ2-2, with D perhaps matching TRBD2 (5 bases). V dropped 3 bases and J dropped 4 bases, with 12 bases sitting between them. In germline, CDR1 is SEHNR, CDR2 FQNEAQ (reference sequence). The CDR3 has 15 amino acids. CDR3 nucleotide sequence: TGTGCCAGCAGCTTCGGGGTTCGGATCACCGGGGAGCTGTTTTTT. The encoded protein is CASSFGVRITGELFF.

The rearrangement joins TRBV5-6 to TRBJ2-7; TRBD2 matches 14 bases. Trimming removed 4 bases from V and 4 bases from J; junction bases left unmatched: 4. Germline V lookup: CDR1 SGHDT, CDR2 YYEEEE. This CDR3 is 15 amino acids long. The CDR3 sequence: CASSGGLAGVYEQYF. The CDR3 DNA sequence: TGTGCCAGCAGCGGGGGACTAGCGGGAGTATACGAGCAGTACTTC. The full variable domain, completed using reference TRBV5-6 and TRBJ2-7, is DAGVTQSPTHLIKTRGQQVTLRCSPKSGHDTVSWYQQALGQGPQFIFQYYEEEERQRGNFPDRFSGHQFPNYSSELNVNALLLGDSALYLCASSGGLAGVYEQYFGPGTRLTVT.

The genes are TRBV19 and TRBJ1-5, with D possibly being TRBD1 (5 bases). Trimming left V 3 bases short and J 3 bases short, with 15 bases between. The germline gives CDR1 LNHDA, CDR2 SQIVND (reference sequence). The CDR3 has 16 amino acids. The DNA for the CDR3 is TGTGCCAGTAGTATCTCCGTTGACAGATACAATCAGCCCCAGCATTTT. Amino acids: CASSISVDRYNQPQHF.

The gene calls are TRBV5-4 and TRBJ2-1; 9 bases agree with TRBD2. V lost 0 bases to trimming and J lost 0 bases; unmatched junction nucleotides: 7. This CDR3 region has 18 residues. Per the germline V gene, CDR1 is SGHNT and CDR2 is YYREEE (reference sequence). Here the CDR3 reads CASSLDGLAGSSYNEQFF. The DNA for the CDR3 is TGTGCCAGCAGCTTGGATGGGCTAGCGGGAAGCTCCTACAATGAGCAGTTCTTC.

The chain employs TRBV6-5 and TRBJ1-5, with D perhaps matching TRBD1 (6 bases). The CDR3 has 14 amino acids. Per germline, CDR1 MNHEY and CDR2 SVGAGI. V was cut by 6 bases and J by 2 bases, with 11 bases left in between. Written as DNA, the CDR3 is TGTGCCAGCAGAGGGGGGGGCGGCAATCAGCCCCAGCATTTT. Translation: CASRGGGGNQPQHF.